Detailed here is one T cell receptor (beta chain). What it binds is not known. The sample belongs to a study of post-analysis software for immune sequencing data. Turning to the study itself: The disease courses covered relapsing-remitting, secondary progressive and progressive-relapsing multiple sclerosis.

CDR1 is SGHTA, CDR2 FQGNSA, per germline. V shed 4 bases and J 2 bases; nucleotides not matched to a gene: 6. The CDR3 contains 15 residues. The TCR beta cDNA libraries carried unique molecular identifiers. Researchers reported around 510,000 cDNA molecules coming from roughly 1 to 10 million T cells. Each CDR3 protein is one row after TCRdb ran MiXCR on the PCR reads. The table has hundreds of thousands of distinct CDR3 sequences, less than 35% seen once. Study conclusions and caveats: Included in a set of roughly 5 TRBV segments more frequent in patients than controls were TRBV5-6, TRBV5-1 and TRBV20-1. For normalized Chao1 diversity, multiple sclerosis patients scored significantly lower than controls did. By F measure, strong co-clustering occurred among samples prepared in the same batch.

The sample was blood. The source of this sequence is a girl aged 10 to 17 with multiple sclerosis. V is TRBV7-2 and J is TRBJ2-5; 8 bases are shared with TRBD1. CDR3 sequence: CASSSPDRVQETQYF. For the CDR3, the DNA is TGTGCCAGCAGCTCCCCGGACAGGGTACAAGAGACCCAGTACTTC.